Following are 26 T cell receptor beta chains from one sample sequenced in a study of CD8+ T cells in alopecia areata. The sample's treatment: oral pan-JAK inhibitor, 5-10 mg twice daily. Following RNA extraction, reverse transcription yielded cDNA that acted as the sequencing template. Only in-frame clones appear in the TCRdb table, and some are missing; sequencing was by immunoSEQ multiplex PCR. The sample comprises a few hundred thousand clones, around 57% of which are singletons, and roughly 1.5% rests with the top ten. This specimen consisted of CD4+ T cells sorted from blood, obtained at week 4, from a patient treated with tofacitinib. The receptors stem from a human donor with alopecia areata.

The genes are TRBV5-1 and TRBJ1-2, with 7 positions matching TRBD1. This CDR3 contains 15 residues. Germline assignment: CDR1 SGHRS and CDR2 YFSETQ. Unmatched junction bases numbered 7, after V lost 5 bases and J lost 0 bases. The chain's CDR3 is CASRPSGTANYGYTF. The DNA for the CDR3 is TGCGCCAGCAGACCGTCCGGGACAGCTAACTATGGCTACACCTTC. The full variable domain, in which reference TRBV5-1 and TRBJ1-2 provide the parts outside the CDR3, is KAGVTQTPRYLIKTRGQQVTLSCSPISGHRSVSWYQQTPGQGLQFLFEYFSETQRNKGNFPGRFSGRQFSNSRSEMNVSTLELGDSALYLCASRPSGTANYGYTFGSGTRLTVV.

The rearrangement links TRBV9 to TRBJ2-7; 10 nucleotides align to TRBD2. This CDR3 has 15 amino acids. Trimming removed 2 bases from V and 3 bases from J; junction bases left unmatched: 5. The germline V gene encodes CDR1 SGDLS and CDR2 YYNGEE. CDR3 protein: CASSVASGGDYEQYF. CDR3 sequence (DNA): TGTGCCAGCAGCGTCGCTAGCGGGGGCGACTACGAGCAGTACTTC.

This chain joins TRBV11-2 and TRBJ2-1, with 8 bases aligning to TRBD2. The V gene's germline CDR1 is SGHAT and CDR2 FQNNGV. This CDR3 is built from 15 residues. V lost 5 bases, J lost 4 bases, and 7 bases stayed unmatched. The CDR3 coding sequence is TGTGCCAGCAGCGGCGAGCGGGGGAAGTACAATGAGCAGTTCTTC. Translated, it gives CASSGERGKYNEQFF.

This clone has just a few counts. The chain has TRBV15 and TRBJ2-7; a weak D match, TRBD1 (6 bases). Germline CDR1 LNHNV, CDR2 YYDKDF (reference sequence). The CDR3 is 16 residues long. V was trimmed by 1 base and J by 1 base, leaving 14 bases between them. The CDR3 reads CATSRALDRISYEQYF. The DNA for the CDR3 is TGTGCCACCAGCAGAGCCCTCGACAGGATTTCCTACGAGCAGTACTTC.

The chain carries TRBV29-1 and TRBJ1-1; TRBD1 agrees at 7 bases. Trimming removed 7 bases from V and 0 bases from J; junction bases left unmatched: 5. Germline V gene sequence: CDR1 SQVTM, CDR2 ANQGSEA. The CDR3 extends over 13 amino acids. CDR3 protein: CSATGLVNTEAFF. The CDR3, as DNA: TGCAGCGCGACAGGGCTCGTGAACACTGAAGCTTTCTTT. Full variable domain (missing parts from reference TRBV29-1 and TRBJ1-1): SAVISQKPSRDICQRGTSLTIQCQVDSQVTMMFWYRQQPGQSLTLIATANQGSEATYESGFVIDKFPISRPNLTFSTLTVSNMSPEDSSIYLCSATGLVNTEAFFGQGTRLTVV.

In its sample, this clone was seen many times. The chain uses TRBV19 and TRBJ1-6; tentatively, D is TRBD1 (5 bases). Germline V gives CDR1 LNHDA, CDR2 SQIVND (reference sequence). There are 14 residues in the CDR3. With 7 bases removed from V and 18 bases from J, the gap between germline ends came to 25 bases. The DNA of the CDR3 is TGTGCCAGTACCACCTTGTCCTCGGGGACGGTCTCCCACTTT. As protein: CASTTLSSGTVSHF.

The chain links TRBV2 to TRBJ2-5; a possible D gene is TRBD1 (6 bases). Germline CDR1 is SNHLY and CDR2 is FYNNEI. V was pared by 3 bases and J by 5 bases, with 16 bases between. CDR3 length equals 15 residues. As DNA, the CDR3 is TGTGCCAGCAGTGATCAGGGGCTGGGCTCGGAGACCCAGTACTTC. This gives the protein CASSDQGLGSETQYF. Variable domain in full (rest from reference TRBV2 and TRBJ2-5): EPEVTQTPSHQVTQMGQEVILRCVPISNHLYFYWYRQILGQKVEFLVSFYNNEISEKSEIFDDQFSVERPDGSNFTLKIRSTKLEDSAMYFCASSDQGLGSETQYFGPGTRLLVL.

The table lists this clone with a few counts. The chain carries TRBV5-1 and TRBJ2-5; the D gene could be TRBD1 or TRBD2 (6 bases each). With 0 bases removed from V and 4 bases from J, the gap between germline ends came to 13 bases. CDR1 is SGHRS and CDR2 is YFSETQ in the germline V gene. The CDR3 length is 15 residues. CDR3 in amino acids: CASSLEPGAGETQYF. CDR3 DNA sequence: TGCGCCAGCAGCTTGGAACCGGGGGCCGGAGAGACCCAGTACTTC.

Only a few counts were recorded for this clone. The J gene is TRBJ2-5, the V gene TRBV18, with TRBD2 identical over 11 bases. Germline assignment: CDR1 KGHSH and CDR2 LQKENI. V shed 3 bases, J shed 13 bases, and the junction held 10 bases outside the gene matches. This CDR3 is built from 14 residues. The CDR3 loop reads CASSPTSGVTSGYF. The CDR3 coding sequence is TGTGCCAGCTCACCGACTAGCGGGGTGACGTCTGGGTACTTC.

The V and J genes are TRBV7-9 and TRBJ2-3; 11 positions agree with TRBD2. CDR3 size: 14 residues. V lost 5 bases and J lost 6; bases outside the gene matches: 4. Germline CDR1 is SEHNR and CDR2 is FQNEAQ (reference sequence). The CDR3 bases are TGTGCCAGCAGCCTTAGCGGGGGGGTGGATACGCAGTATTTT. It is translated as CASSLSGGVDTQYF.

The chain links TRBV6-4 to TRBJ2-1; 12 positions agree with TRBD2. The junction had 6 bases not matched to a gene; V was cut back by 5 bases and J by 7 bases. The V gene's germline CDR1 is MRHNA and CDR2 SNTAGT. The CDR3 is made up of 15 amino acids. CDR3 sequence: CASSLLAGGENEQFF. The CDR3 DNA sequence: TGTGCCAGCAGTTTACTAGCGGGGGGTGAAAATGAGCAGTTCTTC.

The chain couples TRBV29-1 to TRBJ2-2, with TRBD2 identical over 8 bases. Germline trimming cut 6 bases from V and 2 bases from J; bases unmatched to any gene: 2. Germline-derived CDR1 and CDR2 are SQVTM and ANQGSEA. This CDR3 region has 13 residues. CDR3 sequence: CSVGLANTGELFF. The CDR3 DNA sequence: TGCAGCGTAGGACTAGCTAACACCGGGGAGCTGTTTTTT.

This CDR3 is CAWRPGGTEAFF. As DNA, the CDR3 is TGTGCCTGGCGACCCGGGGGGACTGAAGCTTTCTTT. The chain has TRBV30 and TRBJ1-1; maybe TRBD1 (5 bases). This CDR3 is built from 12 residues. V shed 5 bases and J shed 5 bases, with 12 bases lying between them. Germline V gene data show CDR1 as GTSNPN and CDR2 as SVGIG (reference sequence). Filled out from reference TRBV30 and TRBJ1-1, the complete variable domain reads SQTIHQWPATLVQPVGSPLSLECTVEGTSNPNLYWYRQAAGRGLQLLFYSVGIGQISSEVPQNLSASRPQDRQFILSSKKLLLSDSGFYLCAWRPGGTEAFFGQGTRLTVV.

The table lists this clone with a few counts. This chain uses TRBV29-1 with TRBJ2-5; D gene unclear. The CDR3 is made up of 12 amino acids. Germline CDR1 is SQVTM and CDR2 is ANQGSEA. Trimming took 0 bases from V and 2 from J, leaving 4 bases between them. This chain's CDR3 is CSVEEVQETQYF. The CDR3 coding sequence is TGCAGCGTTGAAGAGGTACAAGAGACCCAGTACTTC.

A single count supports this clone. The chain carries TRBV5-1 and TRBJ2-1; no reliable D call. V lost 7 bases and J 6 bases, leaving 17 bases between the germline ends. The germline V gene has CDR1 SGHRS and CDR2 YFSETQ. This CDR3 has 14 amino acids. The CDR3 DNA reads TGCGCCAGCCGTGGGGTCGTGAACGTCAATGAGCAGTTCTTC. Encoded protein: CASRGVVNVNEQFF.

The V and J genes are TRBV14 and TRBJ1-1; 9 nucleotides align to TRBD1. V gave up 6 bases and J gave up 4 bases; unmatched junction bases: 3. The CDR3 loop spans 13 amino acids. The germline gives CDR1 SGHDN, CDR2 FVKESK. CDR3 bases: TGTGCCAGCAGGCAGGACAGGGGCACTGAAGCTTTCTTT. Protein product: CASRQDRGTEAFF.

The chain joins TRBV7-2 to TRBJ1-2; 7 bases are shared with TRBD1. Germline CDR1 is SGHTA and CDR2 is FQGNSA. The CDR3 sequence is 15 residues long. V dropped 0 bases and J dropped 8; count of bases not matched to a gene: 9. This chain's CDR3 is CASSLAVAGGQGYTF. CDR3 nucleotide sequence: TGTGCCAGCAGCTTAGCGGTGGCAGGGGGTCAGGGCTACACCTTC.

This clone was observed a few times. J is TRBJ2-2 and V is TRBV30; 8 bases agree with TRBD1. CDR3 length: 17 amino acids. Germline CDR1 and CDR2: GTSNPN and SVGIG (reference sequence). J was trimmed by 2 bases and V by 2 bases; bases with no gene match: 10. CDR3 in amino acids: CAWSRTGPVTNTGELFF. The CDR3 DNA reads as TGTGCCTGGAGTCGGACAGGGCCGGTTACCAACACCGGGGAGCTGTTTTTT.

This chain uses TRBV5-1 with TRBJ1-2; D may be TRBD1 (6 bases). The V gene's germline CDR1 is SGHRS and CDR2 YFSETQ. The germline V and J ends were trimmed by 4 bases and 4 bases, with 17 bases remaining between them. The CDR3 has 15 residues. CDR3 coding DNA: TGCGCCAGCAGCCCAAGCACAGGGCCTTCCTATGGCTACACCTTC. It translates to CASSPSTGPSYGYTF.

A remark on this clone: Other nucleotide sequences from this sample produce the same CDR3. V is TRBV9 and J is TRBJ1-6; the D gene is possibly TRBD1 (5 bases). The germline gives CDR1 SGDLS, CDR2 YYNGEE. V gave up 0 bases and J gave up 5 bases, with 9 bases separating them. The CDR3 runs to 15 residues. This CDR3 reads CASSVGGGDNSPLHF. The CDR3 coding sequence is TGTGCCAGCAGCGTAGGGGGAGGGGATAATTCACCCCTCCACTTT.

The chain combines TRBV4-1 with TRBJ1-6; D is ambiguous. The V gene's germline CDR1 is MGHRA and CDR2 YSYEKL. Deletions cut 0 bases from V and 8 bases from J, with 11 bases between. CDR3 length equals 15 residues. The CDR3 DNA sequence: TGCGCCAGCAGCCAAGATTCGGCCCGATATTCACCCCTCCACTTT. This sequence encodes CASSQDSARYSPLHF.

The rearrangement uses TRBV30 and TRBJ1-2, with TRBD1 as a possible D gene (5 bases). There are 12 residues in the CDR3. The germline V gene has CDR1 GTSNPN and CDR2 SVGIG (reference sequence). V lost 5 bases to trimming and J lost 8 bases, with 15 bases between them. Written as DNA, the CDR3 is TGTGCCTGGGAGCTGGGACCTAACGGCTACACCTTC. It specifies CAWELGPNGYTF.

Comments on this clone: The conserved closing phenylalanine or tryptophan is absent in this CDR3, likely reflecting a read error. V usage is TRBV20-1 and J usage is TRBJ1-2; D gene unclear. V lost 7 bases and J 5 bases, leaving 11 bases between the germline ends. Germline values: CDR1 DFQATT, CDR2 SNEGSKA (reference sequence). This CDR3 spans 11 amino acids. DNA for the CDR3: TGCAGTGTCCTTCCGGTGTATGGCTACACCCTC. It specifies CSVLPVYGYTL.

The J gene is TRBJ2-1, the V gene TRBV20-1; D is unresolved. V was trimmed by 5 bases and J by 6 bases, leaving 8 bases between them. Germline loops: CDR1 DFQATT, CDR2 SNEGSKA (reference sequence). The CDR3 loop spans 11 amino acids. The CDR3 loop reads CSAHVSNEQFF. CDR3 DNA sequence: TGCAGTGCTCATGTCTCCAATGAGCAGTTCTTC.

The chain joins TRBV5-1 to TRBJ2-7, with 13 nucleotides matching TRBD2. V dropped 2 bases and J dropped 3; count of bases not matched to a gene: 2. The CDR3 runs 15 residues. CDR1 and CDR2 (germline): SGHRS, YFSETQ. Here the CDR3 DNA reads TGCGCCAGCAGCTTAGGACTAGCGGGGGTCTACGAGCAGTACTTC. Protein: CASSLGLAGVYEQYF.

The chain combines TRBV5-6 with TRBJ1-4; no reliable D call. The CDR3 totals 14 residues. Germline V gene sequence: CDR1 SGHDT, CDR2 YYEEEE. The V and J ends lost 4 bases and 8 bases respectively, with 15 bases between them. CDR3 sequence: CASSPRGREEKLFF. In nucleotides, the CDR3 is TGTGCCAGCAGCCCCCGTGGAAGGGAGGAAAAACTGTTTTTT.